This T cell receptor beta chain was recovered during a study of blood T cell repertoires in COVID-19. In the study overall: COVID-19 samples collected from the United States, Italy and Spain covered acute and convalescent phases. Sources were T cells, B-cell-depleted T cells, or PBMCs; the material itself was cDNA or gDNA.

After removal of 5 bases from V and 1 base from J, the junction contained 9 bases not matched to a gene. CDR3 length: 16 residues. Germline CDR1 SGHTA, CDR2 FQGTGA. The authors' processing: Researchers report that nucleated cell counts were estimated from reference gene primer amplification. Sequencing used immunoSEQ multiplex PCR; TCRdb keeps in-frame clones, though not all of them. V and J calls and clone size come straight from that table; D and trimming were deduced from the DNA. The sample carries approximately 80,000 clones, around 86% recorded once. Sequencing was carried out using peripheral blood. The sequence was obtained from a man aged 80 or over with acute or convalescent COVID-19. The chain couples TRBV7-3 to TRBJ2-5; 8 nucleotides align to TRBD2. The CDR3 DNA sequence: TGTGCCAGCAGCCCGACTAGCGCGAGGGGCCAAGAGACCCAGTACTTC. It yields the protein CASSPTSARGQETQYF.